These 13 T cell receptor beta chains were all obtained from the same sample, sequenced in a study of CD8 T cells in ankylosing spondylitis. TCRdb re-analysed the 5' RACE reads in MiXCR, keeping a single row per CDR3 protein. Of some 17,000 distinct CDR3 sequences in the sample, approximately 8% were seen once. The specimen sequenced was blood. The receptors stem from a male donor with ankylosing spondylitis or in good health (not recorded which).

This clonotype was seen a handful of times. The chain carries TRBV7-9 and TRBJ2-4; 11 bases map to TRBD2. With 3 bases clipped from V and 2 bases from J, the junction kept 6 bases outside the gene matches. Germline V gives CDR1 SEHNR, CDR2 FQNEAQ (reference sequence). The CDR3 totals 17 residues. This CDR3 reads CASSLATSGTSKNIQYF. DNA of the CDR3: TGTGCCAGCAGCTTGGCGACTAGCGGGACCTCCAAAAACATTCAGTACTTC. Drawing the rest from reference TRBV7-9 and TRBJ2-4, the complete variable domain is DTGVSQNPRHKITKRGQNVTFRCDPISEHNRLYWYRQTLGQGPEFLTYFQNEAQLEKSRLLSDRFSAERPKGSFSTLEIQRTEQGDSAMYLCASSLATSGTSKNIQYFGAGTRLSVL.

This CDR3 reads CATSDFGGQGESETQYF. The CDR3 DNA follows: TGTGCCACCAGTGATTTCGGGGGACAGGGGGAGAGTGAGACCCAGTACTTC. This chain connects TRBV24-1 to TRBJ2-5; 11 bases are shared with TRBD1. Trimming took 1 base from V and 5 from J; bases not matched to a gene: 8. Germline CDR1 reads KGHDR; CDR2 reads SFDVKD. The CDR3 is 17 amino acids.

This clonotype was counted only a few times. The chain links TRBV27 to TRBJ2-3, with D perhaps matching TRBD1 or TRBD2 (5 bases each). CDR3 length: 13 residues. The germline V and J ends were trimmed by 2 bases and 6 bases, with 9 bases remaining between them. CDR1 and CDR2 (germline): MNHEY, SMNVEV (reference sequence). The CDR3 DNA sequence: TGTGCCAGCAGTTTAATGGGGGTCGATACGCAGTATTTT. Protein product: CASSLMGVDTQYF.

This clonotype turned up a few times. The V and J genes are TRBV20-1 and TRBJ2-3, with unresolved D. Trimming cost V 0 bases and J 0 bases, with 4 bases left between them. The CDR3 consists of 13 residues. Looked up from germline, CDR1 is DFQATT and CDR2 is SNEGSKA (reference sequence). The DNA of the CDR3 is TGCAGTGCTAGAGACGTTAGCACAGATACGCAGTATTTT. Its translation is CSARDVSTDTQYF.

This clonotype has ten or more counts. V usage is TRBV20-1 and J usage is TRBJ2-1; a weak D match, TRBD2 (6 bases). Per the germline V gene, CDR1 is DFQATT and CDR2 is SNEGSKA (reference sequence). The CDR3 sequence is 13 residues long. V lost 3 bases to trimming and J lost 5 bases, with 11 bases between them. CDR3 coding DNA: TGCAGTGCTAGTAGGCCTAGCGACAATGAGCAGTTCTTC. Protein: CSASRPSDNEQFF.

The chain employs TRBV6-1 and TRBJ1-5; D gene unclear. Germline values: CDR1 MNHNS, CDR2 SASEGT. The CDR3 covers 12 residues. The V end lost 9 bases, the J end lost 4 bases, and 10 bases lay between the germline ends. The CDR3 protein is CARRLGNQPQHF. The DNA for the CDR3 is TGTGCCAGACGGTTGGGGAATCAGCCCCAGCATTTT.

This clonotype has ten or more counts. As DNA, the CDR3 is TGCAGTGTTTCGAGCGGGAGTACGGGAGAGACCCAGTACTTC. Protein: CSVSSGSTGETQYF. The J gene is TRBJ2-5, the V gene TRBV20-1; 8 nucleotides agree with TRBD2. This CDR3 has 14 residues. J was trimmed by 4 bases and V by 7 bases; bases with no gene match: 11. Germline CDR1 reads DFQATT; CDR2 reads SNEGSKA (reference sequence).

This clonotype was found many times. The CDR3 DNA reads TGTGCCAGCCGTGGCGGACTTAGCACAGATACGCAGTATTTT. It encodes CASRGGLSTDTQYF. The J gene is TRBJ2-3, the V gene TRBV28, with D possibly being TRBD2 (5 bases). The ends were cut back, 8 bases at V and 0 bases at J, with 12 bases in the middle. The CDR3 is 14 residues long. The germline gives CDR1 MDHEN, CDR2 SYDVKM.

The sample holds many counts of this clonotype. This chain joins TRBV20-1 and TRBJ2-1; no clear D. Looked up from germline, CDR1 is DFQATT and CDR2 is SNEGSKA (reference sequence). V lost 7 bases and J 0 bases, leaving 13 bases between the germline ends. The CDR3 is 14 residues long. The CDR3 is CSVVTGRSYNEQFF. The CDR3 region has the DNA TGCAGTGTTGTGACTGGACGCTCCTACAATGAGCAGTTCTTC.

The chain joins TRBV29-1 to TRBJ2-1; tentatively, D is TRBD2 (6 bases). The V end was cut by 5 bases, the J end by 0 bases, with 11 bases between. The germline CDR1 and CDR2 sequences are SQVTM and ANQGSEA. The CDR3 is 14 residues long. The chain's CDR3 is CSVSGGLSYNEQFF. The DNA of the CDR3 is TGCAGCGTTTCCGGGGGACTCTCCTACAATGAGCAGTTCTTC.

The table lists this clonotype with many counts. V and J are TRBV7-2 and TRBJ1-1; the match to TRBD1 covers 7 bases. V was pared by 5 bases and J by 1 base, with 4 bases of the junction left unmatched. CDR1 and CDR2 (germline): SGHTA, FQGNSA. The CDR3 is 14 amino acids. CDR3 sequence (DNA): TGTGCCAGCAGCCTAGGACAGGCGAACACTGAAGCTTTCTTT. Protein product: CASSLGQANTEAFF.

A few counts support this clonotype. The rearrangement links TRBV4-2 to TRBJ2-2; D gene unclear. V dropped 0 bases and J dropped 6 bases, with 14 bases sitting between them. The CDR3 loop spans 16 amino acids. Germline V gene sequence: CDR1 LGHNA, CDR2 YNFKEQ. In nucleotides, the CDR3 is TGTGCCAGCAGCCAAGATCCTGGCTTGGGCGCCGGGGAGCTGTTTTTT. Encoded protein: CASSQDPGLGAGELFF.

V is TRBV27 and J is TRBJ2-2; 11 bases are shared with TRBD2. V shed 6 bases and J 3 bases; nucleotides not matched to a gene: 6. In germline, CDR1 is MNHEY, CDR2 SMNVEV (reference sequence). The CDR3 runs to 16 residues. CDR3 nucleotides: TGTGCCAGCAGACTACTGACTAGCGGGGACACCGGGGAGCTGTTTTTT. Protein: CASRLLTSGDTGELFF.